A selection of T cell receptor beta chains follows, all from one sample in a study of T cell clonotyping in hematopoietic cell transplantation. Assay used: immunoSEQ multiplex PCR; TCRdb lists only in-frame clones, some missing. The data hold around 12,000 clones, with about 91% observed a single time. Material: peripheral blood mononuclear cells. These receptors were obtained from a woman in her 50s in good health. Some clones in this sample may be carry-over from other donors' samples. CDR3s include the opening cysteine and the closing phenylalanine or tryptophan. Each record gives: J gene, clone size, V gene, D gene, CDR3 protein, CDR3 DNA. The D gene is left open where the match is weak. Only part of the rows carry a size: once, few, many, or a class if the clone is expanded.

J: TRBJ1-3
size: NA
V: TRBV7-2
D: NA
CDR3: CASSPDTLASGNTIYF
DNA: TGTGCCAGCAGCCCCGATACCTTAGCCTCTGGAAACACCATATATTTT

J: TRBJ1-6
size: NA
V: TRBV10-3
D: NA
CDR3: CAISGEIKSPLHF
DNA: TGTGCCATCAGTGGCGAAATAAAGTCACCCCTCCACTTT

J: TRBJ2-7
size: NA
V: TRBV6-5
D: NA
CDR3: CASSYSAASLAEQYF
DNA: TGTGCCAGCAGTTACTCAGCCGCTTCGCTCGCCGAGCAGTACTTC

J: TRBJ2-2
size: NA
V: TRBV4-3
D: NA
CDR3: CASSQEILRPGELFF
DNA: TGCGCCAGCAGCCAAGAGATTCTACGGCCCGGGGAGCTGTTTTTT

J: TRBJ2-3
size: NA
V: TRBV4-1
D: TRBD1
CDR3: CASSQTGTGEGTQYF
DNA: TGCGCCAGCAGCCAAACCGGGACAGGGGAAGGTACGCAGTATTTT

J: TRBJ2-3
size: NA
V: TRBV11-3
D: NA
CDR3: CASSLDPTVTDTQYF
DNA: TGTGCCAGCAGCTTAGACCCGACAGTCACAGATACGCAGTATTTT

J: TRBJ1-4
size: NA
V: TRBV28
D: NA
CDR3: CASSFILGSNEKLFF
DNA: TGTGCCAGCAGCTTTATCTTAGGGTCTAATGAAAAACTGTTTTTT

J: TRBJ1-1
size: NA
V: TRBV28
D: TRBD1
CDR3: CASRYGQGFTEAFF
DNA: TGTGCCAGCAGATACGGACAGGGATTTACTGAAGCTTTCTTT

J: TRBJ2-7
size: NA
V: TRBV29-1
D: NA
CDR3: CSVTADSYEQYF
DNA: TGCAGCGTTACGGCGGACTCCTACGAGCAGTACTTC

J: TRBJ1-5
size: NA
V: TRBV4-1
D: NA
CDR3: CASSQEGFGNQPQHF
DNA: TGCGCCAGCAGCCAAGAGGGGTTCGGCAATCAGCCCCAGCATTTT

J: TRBJ1-2
size: NA
V: TRBV9
D: NA
CDR3: CASSGLLVDVNYGYTF
DNA: TGTGCCAGCAGCGGACTACTTGTGGACGTCAACTATGGCTACACCTTC

J: TRBJ1-6
size: NA
V: TRBV7-8
D: NA
CDR3: CASSLEQPLPLHF
DNA: TGTGCCAGCAGCTTAGAGCAGCCCCTTCCCCTCCACTTT

J: TRBJ1-3
size: once
V: TRBV6-6
D: NA
CDR3: CASSSPGNTIYF
DNA: TGTGCCAGCAGTTCGCCGGGAAACACCATATATTTT

J: TRBJ1-5
size: NA
V: TRBV6-6
D: NA
CDR3: CASSLQVSNQPQHF
DNA: TGTGCCAGCAGTTTACAGGTTAGCAATCAGCCCCAGCATTTT

J: TRBJ1-2
size: NA
V: TRBV4-3
D: NA
CDR3: CASSQEGAFGYTF
DNA: TGCGCCAGCAGCCAAGAGGGGGCGTTTGGCTACACCTTC

J: TRBJ2-2
size: few
V: TRBV29-1
D: NA
CDR3: CSVRLQGQNTGELFF
DNA: TGCAGCGTTAGACTTCAGGGACAGAACACCGGGGAGCTGTTTTTT

J: TRBJ2-3
size: NA
V: TRBV5-8
D: TRBD1
CDR3: CASSLYILGQASDTQYF
DNA: TGTGCCAGCAGCTTATATATCCTGGGACAGGCTTCAGATACGCAGTATTTT

J: TRBJ2-5
size: NA
V: TRBV4-3
D: TRBD1
CDR3: CASSQAGDREETQYF
DNA: TGCGCCAGCAGCCAAGCCGGGGACAGAGAAGAGACCCAGTACTTC

J: TRBJ2-7
size: NA
V: TRBV5-4
D: NA
CDR3: CASSLDPGPIYEQYF
DNA: TGTGCCAGCAGCTTGGACCCAGGACCGATCTACGAGCAGTACTTC

J: TRBJ2-7
size: NA
V: TRBV6-5
D: NA
CDR3: CASSKDSVRYF
DNA: TGTGCCAGCAGTAAGGACTCAGTAAGGTACTTC

J: TRBJ1-1
size: NA
V: TRBV13
D: TRBD1
CDR3: CASSSTGEYTEAFF
DNA: TGTGCCAGCAGCTCGACAGGGGAGTACACTGAAGCTTTCTTT

J: TRBJ1-3
size: once
V: TRBV11-2
D: NA
CDR3: CASSFSLVGTGNTIYF
DNA: TGTGCCAGCAGCTTTTCGCTGGTAGGGACTGGAAACACCATATATTTT

J: TRBJ2-2
size: NA
V: TRBV9
D: NA
CDR3: CASSGNRGGTGELFF
DNA: TGTGCCAGCAGCGGTAACAGGGGGGGAACCGGGGAGCTGTTTTTT

J: TRBJ2-3
size: few
V: TRBV7-2
D: NA
CDR3: CASSFATDTQYF
DNA: TGTGCCAGCAGCTTTGCGACAGATACGCAGTATTTT

J: TRBJ1-2
size: NA
V: TRBV19
D: NA
CDR3: CASSPGGGGENYGYTF
DNA: TGTGCCAGTAGCCCGGGAGGAGGAGGGGAGAACTATGGCTACACCTTC

J: TRBJ2-5
size: NA
V: TRBV5-1
D: TRBD1
CDR3: CASSLGTGGKETQYF
DNA: TGCGCCAGCAGCTTGGGGACAGGAGGTAAAGAGACCCAGTACTTC

J: TRBJ2-5
size: NA
V: TRBV7-7
D: NA
CDR3: CASSPNVGETQYF
DNA: TGTGCCAGCAGCCCGAATGTTGGGGAGACCCAGTACTTC

J: TRBJ1-6
size: NA
V: TRBV10-3
D: TRBD1
CDR3: CAISTGTGVNSPLHF
DNA: TGTGCCATCAGCACCGGGACAGGCGTAAATTCACCCCTCCACTTT

J: TRBJ2-3
size: NA
V: TRBV11-3
D: NA
CDR3: CASKKSSEYTDTQYF
DNA: TGTGCCAGCAAAAAGTCTAGCGAGTACACAGATACGCAGTATTTT

J: TRBJ1-1
size: NA
V: TRBV27
D: NA
CDR3: CASSLDSSNTEAFF
DNA: TGTGCCAGCAGCCTCGACAGCTCAAACACTGAAGCTTTCTTT

J: TRBJ1-1
size: NA
V: TRBV2
D: NA
CDR3: CASRRQMNTEAFF
DNA: TGTGCCAGCAGACGACAGATGAACACTGAAGCTTTCTTT

J: TRBJ1-3
size: NA
V: TRBV5-1
D: NA
CDR3: CASSYTLTGNGNTIYF
DNA: TGCGCCAGCAGCTATACATTAACAGGGAATGGAAACACCATATATTTT

J: TRBJ1-2
size: NA
V: TRBV13
D: NA
CDR3: CASSSTGRYGYTF
DNA: TGTGCCAGCAGCTCCACGGGACGCTATGGCTACACCTTC

J: TRBJ1-5
size: NA
V: TRBV12-1
D: NA
CDR3: CAANNVEAQHF
DNA: TGTGCCGCCAACAACGTTGAGGCCCAGCATTTT

J: TRBJ1-3
size: NA
V: TRBV5-1
D: TRBD1
CDR3: CASSLSGTENGNTIYF
DNA: TGCGCCAGCAGCTTGAGTGGGACAGAGAATGGAAACACCATATATTTT

J: TRBJ1-5
size: NA
V: TRBV7-2
D: TRBD1
CDR3: CASSLDSGGHQPQHF
DNA: TGTGCCAGCAGCTTAGACTCAGGGGGGCATCAGCCCCAGCATTTT

J: TRBJ1-2
size: once
V: TRBV4-2
D: NA
CDR3: CASSQVMARNYGYTF
DNA: TGTGCCAGCAGCCAAGTGATGGCCAGGAACTATGGCTACACCTTC

J: TRBJ2-2
size: once
V: TRBV6-4
D: NA
CDR3: CASSVSFANTGELFF
DNA: TGTGCCAGCAGTGTGTCCTTCGCGAACACCGGGGAGCTGTTTTTT

J: TRBJ2-2
size: NA
V: TRBV4-2
D: NA
CDR3: CASSQDSAGSNTGELFF
DNA: TGTGCCAGCAGCCAAGACTCGGCAGGGTCAAACACCGGGGAGCTGTTTTTT

J: TRBJ1-1
size: NA
V: TRBV4-3
D: TRBD1
CDR3: CASSGTVEGTEAFF
DNA: TGCGCCAGCAGCGGGACAGTCGAAGGCACTGAAGCTTTCTTT

J: TRBJ1-5
size: NA
V: TRBV5-1
D: TRBD1
CDR3: CASSLAGTENQPQHF
DNA: TGCGCCAGCAGCTTGGCCGGGACAGAAAATCAGCCCCAGCATTTT

J: TRBJ1-5
size: few
V: TRBV28
D: NA
CDR3: CASSFRAGPQHF
DNA: TGTGCCAGCAGTTTTCGCGCGGGGCCCCAGCATTTT

J: TRBJ2-3
size: NA
V: TRBV4-3
D: TRBD1
CDR3: CASSQDWTGVTDTQYF
DNA: TGCGCCAGCAGCCAAGATTGGACAGGAGTTACAGATACGCAGTATTTT

J: TRBJ2-3
size: once
V: TRBV19
D: TRBD1
CDR3: CASSIRGGGQGTDTQYF
DNA: TGTGCCAGTAGTATCAGAGGGGGGGGACAGGGGACAGATACGCAGTATTTT

J: TRBJ2-1
size: once
V: TRBV13
D: TRBD2
CDR3: CASSLDPRLAGGRENEQFF
DNA: TGTGCCAGCAGCTTAGATCCACGACTAGCGGGGGGGCGGGAGAATGAGCAGTTCTTC